The T cell receptor beta chain under discussion was sequenced for a study of T cell responses to AZD1222 COVID-19 vaccine (TCRdb year 2021). Concerning the study at large: Because spike-specific TCR depth and breadth did not differ between the two schedules, AZD1222 recipients who got a second dose at roughly 4 weeks were pooled with those who got a second dose at roughly 12 weeks. TCR sequencing was performed for more than 230 trial participants, of whom about 200 were given two doses of AZD1222 and around 26 were given two doses of MenACWY control vaccine. Trial participants were enrolled by age into 18-55, 56-69 and 70-plus year subgroups, with roughly 160, 29 and 62 TCR-sequenced participants respectively.

The time point label corresponds to: baseline before first vaccination. The vaccinee samples were drawn from two UK trials, COV001 and COV002, one of which was a single-blind randomized controlled phase 2/3 trial testing AZD1222 (ChAdOx1 nCoV-19) in healthy adults. For TCRbeta chain sequencing, PBMC samples were collected from trial participants at day 0 and at day 28 after the second dose. The CDR3 regions of human TCRbeta chains were subjected to immunosequencing. Regarding the original processing steps: Repertoire TCRs were checked for matches against a reference library of SARS-CoV-2-specific TCRs that had been generated using the MIRA antigen-specificity platform. Breadth meant the fraction of unique TCRs that were SARS-CoV-2-associated, whereas depth meant the fraction of total T cells that were SARS-CoV-2-associated. Using the MIRA data, each spike-specific TCR was assigned both to the spike region to which the TCR was reactive and to a CD4 or CD8 class. Log10-transformed breadth and depth values were compared by one-way ANOVA with Sidak's multiple comparisons tests. The clones in this table, taken by TCRdb from immuneACCESS, are in-frame only. Not every clone is retained; where verified, under half of the shortfall comes from an unresolved V gene, and the cause of the rest is unknown. V and J calls and clone size are as listed in that table; D and trimming were resolved from the DNA. The table for this sample lists about 170,000 clones; roughly 92% of them were counted only once. Together, the top ten hold 1.6% of the sample.

What the study reported, not specific to this receptor: Spike-specific TCR breadth and depth rose significantly after two AZD1222 doses compared with day 0 and with MenACWY recipients. Conclusions about previously exposed vaccinees are limited, since just 5 to 7 AZD1222 recipients were seropositive for SARS-CoV-2 at baseline. No day 14 peak-response samples were available, so repertoires were characterized only after the peak T cell response. Participants were mostly white British and included more females than males, and it was suggested by the authors that clonal diversity may have been underestimated. The vaccine-associated CD4 TCRs covered the entire spike protein, and the dominant responses fell in regions 160-218 and 743-854. The 56-69-year group was small, and its depth increase did not reach significance, likely because of low power. Epitopes outside the regions mutated in the B.1.351 and B.1.1.7 variants were reportedly recognized by nearly half of the unique spike-specific TCRs.

Points on this clone: The clone's antigen remains unknown. No much larger clone exists at a distance of one base, and base qualities are not known.

The sample consisted of peripheral blood, taken on day 0 of AZD1222 vaccination. This TCR came from an adult in good health.

The DNA sequence is given as TGTGCCAGCAGTTACTCGAGTGGGGGATACAATCAGCCCCAGCATTTT. Its protein is CASSYSSGGYNQPQHF. The chain uses TRBV6-6 and TRBJ1-5; the D segment could be TRBD1, given 5 matching bases. From its cysteine to its phenylalanine, the CDR3 spans 16 amino acids. Kept here is only the CDR3 DNA, which spans 48 bases and is read in frame from base 1. The germline ends are 12 bases apart after V is trimmed by 0 bases and J by 3 bases. Via the germline V gene (reference sequence), CDR1 is MNHNY and CDR2 SVGAGI.